Below are 31 T cell receptor beta chains sequenced from a single sample in a study of T cell responses to AZD1222 COVID-19 vaccine. Assay: immunoSEQ multiplex PCR; the TCRdb copy retains only in-frame clones and omits some. The table has over 130,000 clones, 85% to 95% seen once; the top ten hold around 5.1%. Source: peripheral blood, taken on day 0 of AZD1222 vaccination. These receptors all stem from an adult in good health.

The chain joins TRBV6-2 or TRBV6-3 to TRBJ2-7; maybe TRBD2 (5 bases). Germline V gene lookup returns CDR1 MNHEY and CDR2 SVGEGT. The length of the CDR3 is 16 residues. V was trimmed by 1 base and J by 5 bases, leaving 18 bases between them. The CDR3 sequence is CASSYYETLSSHEQYF. CDR3 nucleotide sequence: TGTGCCAGCAGTTACTACGAAACACTTTCTAGCCACGAGCAGTACTTC.

This CDR3 reads CASRPGIENSPLHF. CDR3 nucleotide sequence: TGTGCCAGCAGACCAGGGATTGAGAATTCACCCCTCCACTTT. The rearrangement uses TRBV7-9 and TRBJ1-6; weak D call: TRBD1 (5 bases). Trimming took off 6 bases at V and 7 bases at J, with 13 bases between the two ends. The germline V gene has CDR1 SEHNR and CDR2 FQNEAQ (reference sequence). The CDR3 loop spans 14 amino acids. Full variable domain (rest looked up from reference TRBV7-9 and TRBJ1-6): DTGVSQNPRHKITKRGQNVTFRCDPISEHNRLYWYRQTLGQGPEFLTYFQNEAQLEKSRLLSDRFSAERPKGSFSTLEIQRTEQGDSAMYLCASRPGIENSPLHFGNGTRLTVT.

The chain carries TRBV5-1 and TRBJ2-7; 9 bases are a match to TRBD1. CDR1 is SGHRS, CDR2 YFSETQ, per germline. This CDR3 has 15 residues. J lost 0 bases, V lost 4 bases, and 5 bases had no gene match. The CDR3 sequence is CASSPGTGNSYEQYF. The CDR3 DNA follows: TGCGCCAGCAGCCCCGGGACAGGGAACTCCTACGAGCAGTACTTC.

The rearrangement links TRBV23-1 to TRBJ1-2; no clear D. Being an ORF, TRBV23-1 has a function that is uncertain. V lost 0 bases to trimming and J lost 0 bases, with 8 bases between them. The CDR3 has 15 residues. The CDR3 loop reads CASSQSASSNYGYTF. CDR3 DNA: TGCGCCAGCAGTCAATCGGCCAGCTCTAACTATGGCTACACCTTC.

The chain couples TRBV10-2 to TRBJ1-2; 7 bases fit TRBD1. The CDR3 has 15 amino acids. Losses at the gene ends were 0 bases for V and 4 bases for J; bases not matched to a gene: 5. Germline assignment: CDR1 WSHSY and CDR2 SAAADI. CDR3 sequence reads: CASSESPGTAYGYTF. The CDR3 DNA sequence: TGCGCCAGCAGTGAGTCGCCGGGGACAGCCTATGGCTACACCTTC.

The CDR3 is CASSQSGQGELFF. CDR3 nucleotide sequence: TGTGCCAGCAGCCAAAGTGGTCAAGGGGAGCTGTTTTTT. V is TRBV14 and J is TRBJ2-2; D is uncertain. Trimming cost V 2 bases and J 8 bases, with 9 bases left between them. The CDR3 has 13 residues. Germline V lookup: CDR1 SGHDN, CDR2 FVKESK.

CDR3 in amino acids: CASTPRAGPIPSYEQYF. The DNA for the CDR3 is TGCGCCAGCACTCCGCGGGCGGGCCCGATTCCCTCCTACGAGCAGTACTTC. The chain carries TRBV23-1 and TRBJ2-7; D is perhaps TRBD2 (5 bases). TRBV23-1 is annotated as an ORF whose role is uncertain. Trimming shortened V by 7 bases and J by 0 bases, and 22 bases separated the two germline ends. This CDR3 is built from 17 residues.

The chain links TRBV7-9 to TRBJ2-5; 8 bases match TRBD1. CDR1 SEHNR and CDR2 FQNEAQ come from the germline V gene (reference sequence). The CDR3 is 13 amino acids. Unmatched junction bases numbered 5, after V lost 7 bases and J lost 4 bases. The DNA for the CDR3 is TGTGCCAGCATGGGAGACAGGGGAGAGACCCAGTACTTC. It specifies CASMGDRGETQYF.

The CDR3 DNA reads as TGTGCCAGCTCACCACCGGGACAGGGGATCGAGCAGTACTTC. Protein: CASSPPGQGIEQYF. The V call is TRBV18, the J call TRBJ2-7; TRBD1 agrees at 10 bases. The CDR3 is made up of 14 amino acids. Trimming removed 0 bases from V and 6 bases from J; junction bases left unmatched: 2. In germline, CDR1 is KGHSH, CDR2 LQKENI.

The J gene is TRBJ2-3, the V gene TRBV19; 8 nucleotides line up with TRBD1. CDR1 and CDR2 from the germline V gene are LNHDA and SQIVND (reference sequence). This CDR3 has 15 residues. The trim removed 9 bases at V and 1 base at J, leaving 9 bases unmatched. CDR3 region: CASAQGARGTDTQYF. CDR3 coding DNA: TGTGCCAGCGCTCAGGGGGCGCGGGGCACAGATACGCAGTATTTT.

The rearrangement joins TRBV5-5 to TRBJ2-7; D not certain. The CDR3 runs to 13 residues. CDR1 is SGHKS and CDR2 is YYEKEE in the germline V gene (reference sequence). V was shortened by 5 bases and J by 3 bases, with 12 bases between the two germline ends. CDR3 nucleotide sequence: TGTGCCAGCAGTTTCGGACGGAACTACGAGCAGTACTTC. It yields the protein CASSFGRNYEQYF.

CDR3 loop: CASRLFASQETQYF. In DNA, the CDR3 is TGTGCCAGCAGGCTTTTTGCTAGCCAAGAGACCCAGTACTTC. This chain links TRBV2 with TRBJ2-5, with unresolved D. Trimming cost V 6 bases and J 1 base, with 12 bases left between them. CDR1 and CDR2 from the germline V gene are SNHLY and FYNNEI. This CDR3 spans 14 amino acids.

The gene calls are TRBV6-5 and TRBJ2-2, with D tentatively TRBD2 (6 bases). Germline V gives CDR1 MNHEY, CDR2 SVGAGI. V was shortened by 2 bases and J by 6 bases, with 10 bases between the two germline ends. The CDR3 sequence is 14 residues long. CDR3 nucleotides: TGTGCCAGCAGTTACCTAGGGACTCCCGGGGAGCTGTTTTTT. It translates to CASSYLGTPGELFF.

The chain has TRBV18 and TRBJ2-1; D unclear. The CDR3 runs to 14 residues. The germline CDR1 and CDR2 sequences are KGHSH and LQKENI. The V gene lost 0 bases and the J gene lost 5 bases, with 8 bases spanning the gap. The CDR3 DNA sequence: TGTGCCAGCTCACCACCGGAGAGAAACAATGAGCAGTTCTTC. As protein: CASSPPERNNEQFF. The variable domain in full, with the rest retrieved from reference TRBV18 and TRBJ2-1, is NAGVMQNPRHLVRRRGQEARLRCSPMKGHSHVYWYRQLPEEGLKFMVYLQKENIIDESGMPKERFSAEFPKEGPSILRIQQVVRGDSAAYFCASSPPERNNEQFFGPGTRLTVL.

V and J are TRBV29-1 and TRBJ2-2; tentative D call: TRBD2 (6 bases). V was cut by 4 bases and J by 5 bases, with 23 bases left in between. CDR3 length: 17 residues. CDR1 is SQVTM, CDR2 ANQGSEA, per germline. The CDR3 DNA follows: TGCAGCGTTGCTGGGGGGACGCCCTCAGTTGGAACCGGGGAGCTGTTTTTT. This translates into CSVAGGTPSVGTGELFF.

CDR3 residues: CASSPGLAGATGTGELFF. For the CDR3, the DNA is TGTGCCAGCAGCCCGGGACTAGCGGGGGCCACGGGCACCGGGGAGCTGTTTTTT. The chain recombines TRBV5-5 with TRBJ2-2, with 14 bases aligning to TRBD2. The CDR3 is made up of 18 amino acids. CDR1 and CDR2 from the germline V gene are SGHKS and YYEKEE (reference sequence). V lost 4 bases and J lost 4; bases outside the gene matches: 9. Full variable domain (outside the CDR3, taken from reference TRBV5-5 and TRBJ2-2): DAGVTQSPTHLIKTRGQQVTLRCSPISGHKSVSWYQQVLGQGPQFIFQYYEKEERGRGNFPDRFSARQFPNYSSELNVNALLLGDSALYLCASSPGLAGATGTGELFFGEGSRLTVL.

Comments on this clone: An end of the junction does not agree with germline; a read error may underlie this. The rearrangement links TRBV18 to TRBJ2-7; perhaps TRBD2 as D (6 bases). The CDR3 spans 14 residues. Germline V gene lookup returns CDR1 KGHSH and CDR2 LQKENI. This CDR3 reads CASSPPSAGYEQYF. The CDR3 DNA follows: TGTGCCAGCTCCCCACCCTCGGCGGGATACGAGCAGTACTTC.

The gene calls are TRBV20-1 and TRBJ2-7, with no clear D. The germline V gene has CDR1 DFQATT and CDR2 SNEGSKA (reference sequence). The CDR3 contains 11 residues. V gave up 0 bases and J gave up 3 bases, with 3 bases separating them. CDR3 coding DNA: TGCAGTGCTAGAGAGGTCTACGAGCAGTACTTC. This gives the protein CSAREVYEQYF.

The gene calls are TRBV27 and TRBJ1-2; 9 bases map to TRBD1. The CDR3 runs to 15 residues. The V segment lost 2 bases and the J segment 7 bases; nucleotides outside the gene matches: 8. Germline values: CDR1 MNHEY, CDR2 SMNVEV (reference sequence). The CDR3 spells CASSLLGTGNSGYTF. As DNA, the CDR3 is TGTGCCAGCAGTTTACTTGGGACAGGGAACAGTGGCTACACCTTC.

This chain uses TRBV29-1 with TRBJ2-5, with 8 bases identical to TRBD2. The CDR3 has 11 residues. Germline V gene data show CDR1 as SQVTM and CDR2 as ANQGSEA. The V and J ends lost 6 bases and 5 bases, in that order; junction bases with no gene match: 2. CDR3 region: CSVGLVETQYF. In DNA form, the CDR3 reads TGCAGCGTGGGACTAGTGGAGACCCAGTACTTC.

The rearrangement joins TRBV6-1 to TRBJ2-3, with 11 bases lining up with TRBD2. The length of the CDR3 is 17 residues. V shed 1 base and J 4 bases; nucleotides not matched to a gene: 7. CDR1 and CDR2 from the germline V gene are MNHNS and SASEGT. The CDR3 DNA reads as TGTGCCAGCAGTGAAGGCGATAGCGGGAGGGGGGCAGATACGCAGTATTTT. It translates to CASSEGDSGRGADTQYF.

The chain couples TRBV5-1 to TRBJ2-7; TRBD1 matches 9 bases. Germline CDR1 reads SGHRS; CDR2 reads YFSETQ. This CDR3 is 17 amino acids long. V gave up 0 bases and J gave up 0 bases; unmatched junction bases: 7. The CDR3 sequence: CASSLATTTGGSYEQYF. DNA for the CDR3: TGCGCCAGCAGCTTGGCCACAACGACAGGGGGCTCCTACGAGCAGTACTTC.

J is TRBJ2-1 and V is TRBV18; TRBD1 aligns across 8 bases. This CDR3 region has 14 residues. The germline V gene encodes CDR1 KGHSH and CDR2 LQKENI. V lost 1 base, J lost 9 bases, and 5 bases stayed unmatched. The CDR3 sequence: CASSPRAGGIEQFF. The CDR3, as DNA: TGTGCCAGCTCACCACGGGCAGGGGGCATTGAGCAGTTCTTC.

This chain uses TRBV11-2 with TRBJ1-2; D is undetermined. Trimming stripped 4 bases from V and 1 base from J, with 16 bases between. Per the germline V gene, CDR1 is SGHAT and CDR2 is FQNNGV. The CDR3 loop spans 16 amino acids. The CDR3 is CASSSTSMEGNYGYTF. The CDR3 bases are TGTGCCAGCAGCTCAACAAGCATGGAGGGTAACTATGGCTACACCTTC.

The chain couples TRBV7-2 to TRBJ2-7; D is unresolved. CDR1 is SGHTA and CDR2 is FQGNSA in the germline V gene. The CDR3 is 12 residues long. V was shortened by 6 bases and J by 6 bases, with 12 bases between the two germline ends. CDR3: CASSRTWGEQYF. CDR3 coding DNA: TGTGCCAGCAGTCGTACCTGGGGCGAGCAGTACTTC.

The chain combines TRBV5-1 with TRBJ1-1; D unresolved. CDR3 length: 16 amino acids. With 4 bases removed from V and 0 bases from J, the gap between germline ends came to 16 bases. CDR1 is SGHRS, CDR2 YFSETQ, per germline. The CDR3 loop is CASSPDLGEMNTEAFF. CDR3 DNA: TGCGCCAGCAGCCCAGACTTAGGAGAAATGAACACTGAAGCTTTCTTT.

V usage is TRBV2 and J usage is TRBJ2-7, with a possible D match to TRBD1 (7 bases). The CDR3 is 13 residues long. Germline V gives CDR1 SNHLY, CDR2 FYNNEI. V dropped 7 bases and J dropped 4 bases, with 14 bases sitting between them. The chain's CDR3 is CASNFRGEYEQYF. CDR3 in DNA: TGTGCCAGCAATTTCAGGGGGGAGTACGAGCAGTACTTC.

This clone was counted once. The chain uses TRBV9 and TRBJ2-5; 14 nucleotides match TRBD2. In germline, CDR1 is SGDLS, CDR2 YYNGEE. The V gene end was trimmed by 4 bases and the J gene end by 5 bases; junction bases not matched to a gene: 10. This CDR3 comprises 17 residues. Here the CDR3 DNA reads TGTGCCAGCAGCCCCAGACTAGCGGGGGGGCCAGGGGAGACCCAGTACTTC. It specifies CASSPRLAGGPGETQYF.

The rearrangement uses TRBV7-2 and TRBJ2-1, with D hard to call. The ends were cut back, 1 base at V and 14 bases at J, with 15 bases in the middle. Per germline, CDR1 SGHTA and CDR2 FQGNSA. There are 13 residues in the CDR3. The CDR3 sequence is CASSLGFPGGEFF. The CDR3 DNA sequence: TGTGCCAGCAGCTTAGGTTTCCCAGGTGGAGAGTTCTTC. The whole variable domain, filled in from reference TRBV7-2 and TRBJ2-1, reads GAGVSQSPSNKVTEKGKDVELRCDPISGHTALYWYRQSLGQGLEFLIYFQGNSAPDKSGLPSDRFSAERTGGSVSTLTIQRTQQEDSAVYLCASSLGFPGGEFFGPGTRLTVL.

This chain links TRBV9 with TRBJ1-2; D remains ambiguous. CDR1 and CDR2 (germline): SGDLS, YYNGEE. The CDR3 length is 12 residues. Trimming took 4 bases from V and 0 from J, leaving 4 bases between them. The CDR3 bases are TGTGCCAGCAGCATATCTAACTATGGCTACACCTTC. Amino acid sequence: CASSISNYGYTF.

The gene calls are TRBV6-5 and TRBJ1-3; no reliable D call. Trimming took 5 bases from V and 9 from J, leaving 11 bases between them. The germline V gene encodes CDR1 MNHEY and CDR2 SVGAGI. The CDR3 is made up of 12 amino acids. The CDR3 loop is CASSPGVATIYF. The DNA of the CDR3 is TGTGCCAGCAGTCCTGGGGTAGCCACCATATATTTT.